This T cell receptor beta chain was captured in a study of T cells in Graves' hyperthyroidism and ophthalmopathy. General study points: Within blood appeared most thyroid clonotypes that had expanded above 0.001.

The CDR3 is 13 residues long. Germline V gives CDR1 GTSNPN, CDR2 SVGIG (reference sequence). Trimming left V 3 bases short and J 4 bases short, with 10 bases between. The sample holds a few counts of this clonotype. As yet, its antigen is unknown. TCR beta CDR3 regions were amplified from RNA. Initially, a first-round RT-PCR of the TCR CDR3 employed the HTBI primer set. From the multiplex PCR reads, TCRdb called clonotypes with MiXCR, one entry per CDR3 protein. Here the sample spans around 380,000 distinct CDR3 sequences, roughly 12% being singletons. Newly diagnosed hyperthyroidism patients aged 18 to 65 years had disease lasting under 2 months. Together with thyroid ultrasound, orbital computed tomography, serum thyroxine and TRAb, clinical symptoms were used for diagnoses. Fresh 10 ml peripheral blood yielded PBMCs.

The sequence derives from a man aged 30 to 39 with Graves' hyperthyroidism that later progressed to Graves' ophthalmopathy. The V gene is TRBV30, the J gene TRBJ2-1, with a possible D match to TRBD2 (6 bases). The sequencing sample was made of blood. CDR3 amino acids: CAWRSREYNEQFF. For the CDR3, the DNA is TGTGCCTGGAGATCGCGGGAATACAATGAGCAGTTCTTC.